Each of the 20 T cell receptor beta chains below was sequenced from the same sample in a study of shared clonotypes between healthy human individuals. Profiled with immunoSEQ multiplex PCR; TCRdb holds only in-frame clones, not every one. The data contain some 2,000,000 clones, approximately 94% of them singletons. Specimen: naive CD4+ T cells sorted from blood. As to subset: CD45RA+ positively selected. Receptors were obtained from a man in his late teens or twenties in good health.

J is TRBJ2-1 and V is TRBV7-2; 12 bases match TRBD2. The CDR3 runs to 15 residues. After removal of 5 bases from V and 4 bases from J, the junction contained 3 bases not matched to a gene. From germline, CDR1 is SGHTA and CDR2 FQGNSA. This CDR3 is CASSILAGGYNEQFF. The CDR3 region has the DNA TGTGCCAGCAGCATACTAGCGGGAGGATACAATGAGCAGTTCTTC.

Comments on this clone: This same CDR3 is encoded by further DNA sequences in the sample. The rearrangement links TRBV6-6 to TRBJ1-1; no definite D call. V was pared by 0 bases and J by 1 base, with 3 bases between. CDR1 and CDR2 (germline): MNHNY, SVGAGI (reference sequence). This CDR3 has 13 residues. In nucleotides, the CDR3 is TGTGCCAGCAGTTACTCAGAGAACACTGAAGCTTTCTTT. It yields the protein CASSYSENTEAFF.

V and J are TRBV2 and TRBJ2-1; 9 nucleotides match TRBD1. This CDR3 region has 18 residues. The germline gives CDR1 SNHLY, CDR2 FYNNEI. The junction had 8 bases not matched to a gene; V was cut back by 1 base and J by 1 base. CDR3 protein: CASSEDRGPGRSYNEQFF. Here the CDR3 DNA reads TGTGCCAGCAGTGAAGACAGGGGGCCCGGTCGGTCCTACAATGAGCAGTTCTTC. The variable domain in full, with the rest retrieved from reference TRBV2 and TRBJ2-1, is EPEVTQTPSHQVTQMGQEVILRCVPISNHLYFYWYRQILGQKVEFLVSFYNNEISEKSEIFDDQFSVERPDGSNFTLKIRSTKLEDSAMYFCASSEDRGPGRSYNEQFFGPGTRLTVL.

The rearrangement links TRBV27 to TRBJ1-2; perhaps TRBD1 as D (6 bases). The germline CDR1 and CDR2 sequences are MNHEY and SMNVEV (reference sequence). V lost 4 bases, J lost 4 bases, and 16 bases lay in between. CDR3 length: 15 residues. CDR3 DNA sequence: TGTGCCAGCAGTTCAACGGGGCCGGGGGCCTATGGCTACACCTTC. This codes for CASSSTGPGAYGYTF.

The chain is built from TRBV6-1 and TRBJ1-3; D is undetermined. The CDR3 covers 13 residues. The germline V gene encodes CDR1 MNHNS and CDR2 SASEGT. Trimming cost V 4 bases and J 7 bases, with 11 bases left between them. CDR3 loop: CASSAVNDNTIYF. The CDR3 DNA sequence: TGTGCCAGCAGTGCCGTAAATGACAACACCATATATTTT.

The chain recombines TRBV4-3 with TRBJ1-6, with D maybe TRBD1 (5 bases). The CDR3 totals 15 residues. Germline loops: CDR1 LGHNA, CDR2 YSLEER. The V end lost 0 bases, the J end lost 6 bases, and 9 bases lay between the germline ends. CDR3 loop: CASSQEQGTNSPLHF. CDR3 sequence (DNA): TGCGCCAGCAGCCAAGAGCAGGGTACTAATTCACCCCTCCACTTT.

This chain joins TRBV6-6 and TRBJ2-5; TRBD2 is a possible D gene (5 bases). Germline V gives CDR1 MNHNY, CDR2 SVGAGI (reference sequence). The CDR3 runs to 14 residues. Trimming shortened V by 6 bases and J by 2 bases, and 13 bases separated the two germline ends. The CDR3 nucleotides read TGTGCCAGCAGGACCAGGACTTTTCAAGAGACCCAGTACTTC. Translation gives CASRTRTFQETQYF.

Details on this clone: The same CDR3 also results from other DNA sequences found in this sample. This rearrangement joins TRBV18 to TRBJ2-2; 9 bases align to TRBD1. The CDR3 runs 15 residues. With V trimmed by 6 bases and J by 5 bases, 7 bases remained unmatched. Per germline, CDR1 KGHSH and CDR2 LQKENI. CDR3 sequence reads: CASSPGTGTTGELFF. The CDR3 region has the DNA TGTGCCAGCTCGCCCGGGACAGGGACGACCGGGGAGCTGTTTTTT.

The J gene is TRBJ1-6, the V gene TRBV5-1; perhaps TRBD1 as D (5 bases). The V gene lost 6 bases and the J gene lost 10 bases, with 17 bases spanning the gap. The V gene's germline CDR1 is SGHRS and CDR2 YFSETQ. This CDR3 is 14 amino acids long. The CDR3 nucleotides are TGCGCCAGCAACCTAGGGGACCTAGGCTCACCCCTCCACTTT. Encoded protein: CASNLGDLGSPLHF.

The chain carries TRBV6-6 and TRBJ2-7, with 12 bases that match TRBD2. J was trimmed by 3 bases and V by 4 bases; bases with no gene match: 4. CDR1 MNHNY and CDR2 SVGAGI come from the germline V gene (reference sequence). CDR3 size: 15 residues. CDR3 coding DNA: TGTGCCAGCAGTTCCCTGACTAGCGGGAGCTACGAGCAGTACTTC. Translating gives CASSSLTSGSYEQYF.

The CDR3 loop reads CASSLAKTSGRSQETQYF. The CDR3 region has the DNA TGCGCCAGCAGCTTGGCAAAGACTAGCGGGAGAAGCCAAGAGACCCAGTACTTC. The rearrangement joins TRBV5-1 to TRBJ2-5; 12 bases map to TRBD2. CDR1 is SGHRS and CDR2 is YFSETQ in the germline V gene. This CDR3 is 18 amino acids long. Trimming removed 0 bases from V and 1 base from J; junction bases left unmatched: 7.

The V call is TRBV7-2, the J call TRBJ2-1; D is uncertain. Trimming took off 5 bases at V and 4 bases at J, with 15 bases between the two ends. The CDR3 consists of 15 residues. CDR1 and CDR2 (germline): SGHTA, FQGNSA. This chain's CDR3 is CASSPSGRLYNEQFF. The CDR3 bases are TGTGCCAGCAGCCCTTCGGGTCGGTTGTACAATGAGCAGTTCTTC.

The genes are TRBV6-5 and TRBJ2-7, with TRBD1 identical over 7 bases. The CDR3 spans 13 residues. With 8 bases clipped from V and 3 bases from J, the junction kept 7 bases outside the gene matches. The germline V gene has CDR1 MNHEY and CDR2 SVGAGI. DNA for the CDR3: TGTGCCAGCGTGCCGGGACAGATCTACGAGCAGTACTTC. As protein: CASVPGQIYEQYF.

The chain couples TRBV7-2 to TRBJ1-2, with D uncertain. CDR3 length: 13 residues. V dropped 5 bases and J dropped 2 bases, with 9 bases sitting between them. The germline CDR1 and CDR2 sequences are SGHTA and FQGNSA. The CDR3 here is CASSPRVNYGYTF. Here the CDR3 DNA reads TGTGCCAGCAGCCCCCGGGTAAACTATGGCTACACCTTC. The complete variable domain, with remaining parts taken from reference TRBV7-2 and TRBJ1-2, reads GAGVSQSPSNKVTEKGKDVELRCDPISGHTALYWYRQSLGQGLEFLIYFQGNSAPDKSGLPSDRFSAERTGGSVSTLTIQRTQQEDSAVYLCASSPRVNYGYTFGSGTRLTVV.

In its sample, this clone was seen a few times. Other nucleotide sequences from this sample produce the same CDR3. The chain carries TRBV18 and TRBJ2-7; D gene unclear. The CDR3 covers 11 residues. Germline V CDR1 and CDR2: KGHSH, LQKENI. Trimming removed 3 bases at V and 3 bases at J, with 3 bases between. CDR3 nucleotide sequence: TGTGCCAGCTCACCTGGCTACGAGCAGTACTTC. Translated: CASSPGYEQYF.

The rearrangement joins TRBV19 to TRBJ1-1; 9 bases align to TRBD1. The germline CDR1 and CDR2 sequences are LNHDA and SQIVND (reference sequence). The CDR3 contains 17 residues. J lost 4 bases, V lost 7 bases, and 16 bases had no gene match. The CDR3 sequence is CASTPAGTGNRGTEAFF. CDR3 DNA sequence: TGTGCCAGTACCCCCGCCGGGACAGGGAATAGGGGCACTGAAGCTTTCTTT. The full variable domain, its missing parts supplied by reference TRBV19 and TRBJ1-1, is DGGITQSPKYLFRKEGQNVTLSCEQNLNHDAMYWYRQDPGQGLRLIYYSQIVNDFQKGDIAEGYSVSREKKESFPLTVTSAQKNPTAFYLCASTPAGTGNRGTEAFFGQGTRLTVV.

This chain joins TRBV7-9 and TRBJ2-7, with D unresolved. Trimming cost V 1 base and J 5 bases, with 9 bases left between them. The CDR3 consists of 13 residues. Germline V gene lookup returns CDR1 SEHNR and CDR2 FQNEAQ (reference sequence). The CDR3 DNA is TGTGCCAGCAGCTTAGATCTTGGGCACGAGCAGTACTTC. Translating gives CASSLDLGHEQYF.

This clone came up once. This chain joins TRBV7-9 and TRBJ2-3, with D hard to call. The length of the CDR3 is 12 residues. V was trimmed by 1 base and J by 6 bases, leaving 5 bases between them. From germline, CDR1 is SEHNR and CDR2 FQNEAQ (reference sequence). CDR3 nucleotide sequence: TGTGCCAGCAGCTTAGTCTTTGATACGCAGTATTTT. It is translated as CASSLVFDTQYF.

As DNA, the CDR3 is TGTGCCAGCAGCTCGACTAGAGGGGGCACAGATACGCAGTATTTT. Translated, it gives CASSSTRGGTDTQYF. The chain uses TRBV13 and TRBJ2-3; a weak D match, TRBD2 (6 bases). Between the trimmed V and J ends, which lost 4 bases and 1 base, there was a span of 12 bases. CDR3 size: 15 residues. Germline lookup yields CDR1 PRHDT and CDR2 FYEKMQ (reference sequence).

For the CDR3, the DNA is TGTGCCTGGAGTGAGGCTGGCCTCAGCTCCAATGAGCAGTTCTTC. Its translation: CAWSEAGLSSNEQFF. This chain links TRBV30 with TRBJ2-1; D gene uncertain. V was shortened by 1 base and J by 6 bases, with 16 bases between the two germline ends. There are 15 residues in the CDR3. Per germline, CDR1 GTSNPN and CDR2 SVGIG (reference sequence).